This T cell receptor (beta chain) was sequenced during a study of control samples from healthy donors and cancer patients. Data came from immunoSEQ multiplex PCR; TCRdb stores just in-frame clones and leaves some out. This repertoire shows 90,000 to 100,000 clones, around 80% found once; its top ten account for over 9.5%. With V trimmed by 4 bases and J by 4 bases, 12 bases remained unmatched. The CDR3 is made up of 16 amino acids. CDR1 is SGHRS and CDR2 is YFSETQ in the germline V gene. This TCR came from a woman younger than 45 in good health. The chain uses TRBV5-1 and TRBJ2-3; 7 nucleotides agree with TRBD2. The sequenced material came from blood. This CDR3 is CASSPGGGKVADTQYF. The CDR3 nucleotides are TGCGCCAGCAGCCCTGGGGGGGGAAAGGTCGCAGATACGCAGTATTTT.